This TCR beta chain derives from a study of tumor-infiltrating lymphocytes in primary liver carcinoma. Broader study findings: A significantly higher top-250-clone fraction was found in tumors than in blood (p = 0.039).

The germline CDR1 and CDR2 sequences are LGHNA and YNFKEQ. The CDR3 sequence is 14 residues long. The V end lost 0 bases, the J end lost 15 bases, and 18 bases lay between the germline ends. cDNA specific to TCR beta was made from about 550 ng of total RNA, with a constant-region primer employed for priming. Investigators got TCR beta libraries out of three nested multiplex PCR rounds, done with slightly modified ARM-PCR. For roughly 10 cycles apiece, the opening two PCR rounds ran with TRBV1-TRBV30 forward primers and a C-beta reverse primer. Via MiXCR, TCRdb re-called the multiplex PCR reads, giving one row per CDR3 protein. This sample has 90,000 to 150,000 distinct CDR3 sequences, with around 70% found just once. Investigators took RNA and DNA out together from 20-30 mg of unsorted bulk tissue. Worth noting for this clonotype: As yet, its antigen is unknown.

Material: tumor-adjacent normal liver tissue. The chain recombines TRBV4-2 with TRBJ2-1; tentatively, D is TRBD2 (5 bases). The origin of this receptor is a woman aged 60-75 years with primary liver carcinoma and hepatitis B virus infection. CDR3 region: CASSQDMGDRVTFF. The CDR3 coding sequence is TGTGCCAGCAGCCAAGATATGGGAGATAGGGTCACGTTCTTC.